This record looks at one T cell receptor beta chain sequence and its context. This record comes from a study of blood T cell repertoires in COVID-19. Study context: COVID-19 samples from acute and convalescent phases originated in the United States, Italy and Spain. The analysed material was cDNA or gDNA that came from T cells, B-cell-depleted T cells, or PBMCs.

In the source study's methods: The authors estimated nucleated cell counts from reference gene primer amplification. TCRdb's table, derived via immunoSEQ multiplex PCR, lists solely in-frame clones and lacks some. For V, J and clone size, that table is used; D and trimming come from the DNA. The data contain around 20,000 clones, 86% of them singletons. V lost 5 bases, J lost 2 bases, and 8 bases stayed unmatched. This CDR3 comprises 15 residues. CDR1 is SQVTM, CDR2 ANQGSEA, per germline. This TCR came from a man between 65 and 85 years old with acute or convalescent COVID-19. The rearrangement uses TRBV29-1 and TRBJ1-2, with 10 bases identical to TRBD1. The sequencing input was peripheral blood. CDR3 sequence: CSVLPGQGINYGYTF. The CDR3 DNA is TGCAGCGTTCTCCCGGGACAGGGGATAAACTATGGCTACACCTTC.